This TCR beta chain was profiled in a study of OX40 agonist ivuxolimab in advanced cancers. Some clones are missing from TCRdb's copy, which holds only in-frame ones; the method was immunoSEQ multiplex PCR. This sample has roughly 65,000 clones, with 80% to 85% found just once. This clone was counted a single time. What it binds is not known. The study, taken as a whole, reports: Clonal expansion from baseline to week 6 occurred in both CD4+ and CD8+ T cells. The work left the antigen specificity of expanded peripheral T cells undetermined.

The CDR3 has 17 residues. The V gene end was trimmed by 0 bases and the J gene end by 6 bases; junction bases not matched to a gene: 10. CDR1 and CDR2 from the germline V gene are SGHKS and YYEKEE (reference sequence). The chain combines TRBV5-5 with TRBJ2-1; TRBD1 aligns across 9 bases. The specimen was CD4+ or CD8+ T cells sorted from blood, collected in a trial of the OX40 agonist ivuxolimab. This sequence originates from an adult with an advanced solid tumor such as melanoma, head and neck, liver or kidney cancer. The CDR3 DNA follows: TGTGCCAGCAGCTTGGCCGACAGGGGGAGTTCCCTCAATGAGCAGTTCTTC. It encodes CASSLADRGSSLNEQFF.